This is a list of T cell receptor beta chains from one sample in a study of blood T cell repertoires in COVID-19. Generated by immunoSEQ multiplex PCR, the TCRdb table keeps only in-frame clones and is missing some. The repertoire holds over 150,000 clones, with almost 80% as singletons. The sample taken for sequencing was peripheral blood. Every receptor here comes from a woman in her sixties or seventies with acute or convalescent COVID-19. CDR3s include the opening cysteine and the closing phenylalanine or tryptophan.

V gene | CDR3 protein
TRBV5-1 | CASSLTSGSYEQYF
TRBV10-3 | CAISESQQGKLEQYF
TRBV24-1 | CATSDYGRAENEQFF
TRBV10-1 | CASSVDRDGMKFF
TRBV2 | CATRSGAYTDTQYF
TRBV28 | CASSVSGNSYNEQFF
TRBV27 | CASSFPPTSLEDTQYF
TRBV3-1/TRBV3-2 | CASSQPGTAYGYTF
TRBV29-1 | CSVEDRGLNAGELFF
TRBV13 | CASSRWDSSYEQYF
TRBV7-9 | CASSSDEYEQYF
TRBV5-6 | CASSLILSNEQFF
TRBV3-1/TRBV3-2 | CASSQPGHALTPLHF
TRBV5-5 | CASSDQGSYQPQHF
TRBV5-1 | CASRESSREQYF
TRBV29-1 | CSVDGPRDSKAYNEQFF
TRBV11-2 | CASSPAVFGGRVYEQYF
TRBV24-1 | CATSDVPGTGVGANVLTF
TRBV3-1/TRBV3-2 | CASSRVLLENSPLHF
TRBV4-2 | CASSQERLEVLAGGREQFF
TRBV3-1/TRBV3-2 | CASSQGTSGSVFF
TRBV19 | CASSIYIGELFF
TRBV25-1 | CASSGLDREIAKNIQYF
TRBV10-1 | CASSEGLAGVYEQYF
TRBV7-6 | CASSLVGGETQYF
TRBV12-5 | CASGRGLVANEQFF
TRBV20-1 | CSAHLQETQYF
TRBV5-8 | CASSGSQGARNSPLHF
TRBV11-3 | CASSLGGRPHEQYF
TRBV28 | CASKLGGTSSGNTIYF
TRBV5-6 | CASSPGTGMDTEAFF
TRBV19 | CASSIGAEYEQYF
TRBV29-1 | CSVPSSGQETQYF
TRBV5-6 | CASSEGLAGVNEQFF
TRBV24-1 | CATSEGQSNQPQHF
TRBV6-1 | CASSAWGLAGEDTQYF